This T cell receptor (beta chain) was captured in a study of CD8 T cells in Susac syndrome. Study observations and caveats: As the study acknowledged, the number of individuals in its TCR sequencing and HLA analysis was relatively small.

The V and J ends lost 3 bases and 6 bases respectively, with 2 bases between them. The CDR3 extends over 11 amino acids. The germline V gene encodes CDR1 LGHDT and CDR2 YNNKEL (reference sequence). This clonotype was detected only a few times. What it binds is unknown. TCR beta sequencing was performed on blood CD8+ and CD4+ T cells. TEMRA cells were FACS-enriched, and CD8+ and CD4+ T cells were isolated negatively. RNA was extracted with the RNeasy kit, and a quantity of roughly 0.45 to 1 ug was reverse transcribed using random hexamers. Multiplex PCR with immunoSEQ amplified the TCR beta CDR3 across 54 Vbeta and 13 Jbeta. TCRdb reprocessed the immunoSEQ multiplex PCR reads via MiXCR and lists one record per CDR3 protein. This table has 180,000 or so distinct CDR3 sequences, approximately 96% appearing once.

This clonotype originated in a human donor with multiple sclerosis. The J gene is TRBJ2-2, the V gene TRBV3-1; D not resolved. Sequencing was performed on CD4+ T cells from PBMCs. CDR3 amino acids: CASSHPGELFF. The CDR3 DNA is TGTGCCAGCAGCCACCCCGGGGAGCTGTTTTTT.